The clone carrying this TCR beta chain turned up a few times. V lost 5 bases to trimming and J lost 0 bases, with 17 bases between them. The CDR3 has 17 amino acids. Germline assignment: CDR1 LNHNV and CDR2 YYDKDF (reference sequence). This sample was taken from a study of blood T cell repertoires in COVID-19. Study information: Sample material is recorded as cDNA or gDNA derived from T cells, B-cell-depleted T cells, or PBMCs.

Authors' analysis steps: Amplification of reference gene primers provided the estimated nucleated cell counts. Sequencing used immunoSEQ multiplex PCR; TCRdb keeps in-frame clones, though not all of them. V and J calls and clone size come straight from that table; D and trimming were deduced from the DNA. The table has about 95,000 clones, around 90% seen once. The TCR comes from a man aged 50-60 years with COVID-19, enrolled during active disease. Sequences were obtained from peripheral blood. The chain is built from TRBV15 and TRBJ1-5; tentative D call: TRBD1 (6 bases). CDR3 residues: CATSEPGHVYSNQPQHF. Here the CDR3 DNA reads TGTGCCACCAGCGAACCGGGACACGTTTATAGCAATCAGCCCCAGCATTTT.